This TCR beta chain is drawn from a study of post-analysis software for immune sequencing data. In the study overall: Clinical courses comprised relapsing-remitting, secondary progressive and progressive-relapsing multiple sclerosis.

Broader study findings: Included in a set of four or five TRBV segments more frequent in patients than controls were TRBV5-6, TRBV5-1 and TRBV20-1. Controls had significantly higher normalized Chao1 diversity than multiple sclerosis patients. Pronounced co-clustering by F measure was evident among identically batched samples.

On this clonotype itself: Its antigen is currently unknown.

The germline V gene encodes CDR1 SGHRS and CDR2 YFSETQ. This CDR3 contains 15 residues. V shed 3 bases and J 2 bases; nucleotides not matched to a gene: 6. Unique molecular identifiers tagged the TCR beta cDNA libraries. Around 500,000 cDNA molecules came from about 1 to 10 million T cells. TCRdb itself ran the PCR reads through MiXCR, one entry per CDR3 protein. The data contain about 540,000 distinct CDR3 sequences, roughly 34% of them singletons. V and J are TRBV5-1 and TRBJ2-3; 7 bases fit TRBD1. Sequences were obtained from blood. The sequence derives from a girl younger than 18 with multiple sclerosis. The CDR3 protein is CASSSTGYLTDTQYF. DNA for the CDR3: TGCGCCAGCAGCTCGACAGGGTATCTCACAGATACGCAGTATTTT.